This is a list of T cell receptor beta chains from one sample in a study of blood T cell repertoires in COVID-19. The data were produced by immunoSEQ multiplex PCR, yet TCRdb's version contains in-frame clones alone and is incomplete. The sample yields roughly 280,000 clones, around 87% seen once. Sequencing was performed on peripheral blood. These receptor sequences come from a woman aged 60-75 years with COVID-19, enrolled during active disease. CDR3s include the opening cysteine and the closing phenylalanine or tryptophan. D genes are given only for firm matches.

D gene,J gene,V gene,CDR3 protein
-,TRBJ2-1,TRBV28,CASTGSGDNEQFF
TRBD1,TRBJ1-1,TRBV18,CASSPGGGNTEAFF
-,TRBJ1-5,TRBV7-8,CASSYAGGVNQPQHF
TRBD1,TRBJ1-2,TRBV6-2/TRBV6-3,CASSGTVGYTF
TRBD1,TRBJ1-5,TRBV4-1,CASSSRVRDSFYEPQHF
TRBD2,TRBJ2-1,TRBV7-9,CASSLSGRGGNEQFF
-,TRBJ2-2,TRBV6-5,CASSYSISRLTGELFF
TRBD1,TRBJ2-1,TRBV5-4,CASTEGGDRGKNEQFF
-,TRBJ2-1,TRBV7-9,CASSSGLAYNEQFF
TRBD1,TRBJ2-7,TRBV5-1,CASSLVRTGTYEQYF
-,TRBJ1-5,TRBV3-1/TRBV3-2,CASSREAYSNQPQHF
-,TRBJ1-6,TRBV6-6,CASSETPGQPPLHF
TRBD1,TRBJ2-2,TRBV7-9,CASIPKTRDRAANTGELFF
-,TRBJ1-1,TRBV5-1,CASSFKQGHTEAFF
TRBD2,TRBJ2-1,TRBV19,CASSWASGTYNEQFF
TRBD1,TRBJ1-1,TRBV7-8,CASSLVQGANTEAFF
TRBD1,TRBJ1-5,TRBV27,CASSLTGTGGNQPQHF
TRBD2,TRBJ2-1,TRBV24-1,CATSSGPGLVPEQFF
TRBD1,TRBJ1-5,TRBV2,CASNERGLEGNQPQHF
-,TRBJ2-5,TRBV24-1,CATSDLGPQGGETQYF
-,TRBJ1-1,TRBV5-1,CASSYSGTRNTEAFF
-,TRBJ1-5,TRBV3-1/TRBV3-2,CASMRYSNQPQHF
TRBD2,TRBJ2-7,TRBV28,CASSGGLAGVSYEQYF
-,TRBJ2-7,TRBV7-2,CASSLFDEQYF
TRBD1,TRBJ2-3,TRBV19,CASRRTGAQYF
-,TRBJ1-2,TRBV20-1,CSAPPGGYTF
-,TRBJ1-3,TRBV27,CASSLTRPSGNTIYF
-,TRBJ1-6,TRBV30,CAWSGGPNSPLHF
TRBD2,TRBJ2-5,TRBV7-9,CASSSEDGRALFYQETQYF
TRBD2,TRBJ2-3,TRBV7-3,CASSLLAASTDTQYF
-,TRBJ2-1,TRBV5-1,CASSLVVGAYNEQFF
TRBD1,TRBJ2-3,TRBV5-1,CASSGTGTDTQYF